Presented here are 20 T cell receptor beta chains from one specimen sequenced in a study of OX40 agonist ivuxolimab in advanced cancers. Profiling relied on immunoSEQ multiplex PCR, and the TCRdb table lists in-frame clones only, not all of them. The sample shows about 62,000 clones, 80% to 95% of them seen only once. The specimen comprised CD4+ or CD8+ T cells sorted from blood, sampled in a trial of the OX40 agonist ivuxolimab. These receptor sequences come from an adult with an advanced solid tumor such as melanoma, head and neck, liver or kidney cancer.

The chain links TRBV27 to TRBJ2-6; D gene uncertain. The V and J ends lost 3 bases and 2 bases respectively, with 2 bases between them. Germline values: CDR1 MNHEY, CDR2 SMNVEV (reference sequence). This CDR3 spans 13 amino acids. CDR3 DNA: TGTGCCAGCAGTTTCCCTGGGGCCAACGTCCTGACTTTC. Its protein product is CASSFPGANVLTF.

The chain is built from TRBV11-2 and TRBJ2-3; D not certain. V lost 3 bases, J lost 2 bases, and 18 bases lay in between. The CDR3 length is 17 residues. In germline, CDR1 is SGHAT, CDR2 FQNNGV. The chain's CDR3 is CASSLGYPQPLTDTQYF. For the CDR3, the DNA is TGTGCCAGCAGCTTGGGCTACCCGCAGCCACTCACAGATACGCAGTATTTT.

The V call is TRBV4-2, the J call TRBJ2-3; 8 bases align to TRBD2. With 0 bases clipped from V and 4 bases from J, the junction kept 3 bases outside the gene matches. This CDR3 is 15 amino acids long. The germline V gene has CDR1 LGHNA and CDR2 YNFKEQ. DNA for the CDR3: TGTGCCAGCAGCCAAGATGTCGGGGGGGCAGATACGCAGTATTTT. It is translated as CASSQDVGGADTQYF.

V gene TRBV7-2 combines with J gene TRBJ2-7, with D possibly TRBD1 on 5 matching bases. CDR1 and CDR2 from the germline V gene are SGHTA and FQGNSA. Deletions cut 5 bases from V and 5 bases from J, with 16 bases between. The CDR3 has 14 residues. CDR3 in amino acids: CASSTGRQNDEQYF. The CDR3 DNA reads TGTGCCAGCAGCACAGGTCGACAGAACGACGAGCAGTACTTC.

This clone was counted once. The V and J genes are TRBV29-1 and TRBJ2-7; 8 bases map to TRBD2. The J segment lost 3 bases and the V segment lost 3 bases, leaving 4 bases of the junction unmatched. Germline V gene data show CDR1 as SQVTM and CDR2 as ANQGSEA. The CDR3 runs to 13 residues. This CDR3 is CSVDPGGDYEQYF. Written as DNA, the CDR3 is TGCAGCGTTGACCCGGGAGGGGACTACGAGCAGTACTTC.

The V gene is TRBV27, the J gene TRBJ2-1; no firm D call. Trimming left V 4 bases short and J 5 bases short, with 12 bases between. Germline V lookup: CDR1 MNHEY, CDR2 SMNVEV (reference sequence). CDR3 length: 14 residues. The CDR3 region has the DNA TGTGCCAGCAGTTCTCTACTCACTCACAATGAGCAGTTCTTC. This codes for CASSSLLTHNEQFF.

V is TRBV7-9 and J is TRBJ2-7; 7 nucleotides line up with TRBD2. Germline V gene data show CDR1 as SEHNR and CDR2 as FQNEAQ (reference sequence). This CDR3 has 13 amino acids. J was trimmed by 2 bases and V by 5 bases; bases with no gene match: 3. The chain's CDR3 is CASSLGTTYEQYF. CDR3 nucleotide sequence: TGTGCCAGCAGCCTCGGGACTACCTACGAGCAGTACTTC.

V is TRBV9 and J is TRBJ1-6, with D uncertain. Trimming shortened V by 0 bases and J by 6 bases, and 7 bases separated the two germline ends. Germline CDR1 is SGDLS and CDR2 is YYNGEE. The CDR3 is 14 amino acids. For the CDR3, the DNA is TGTGCCAGCAGCGTAGGTCCGAGTAATTCACCCCTCCACTTT. This translates into CASSVGPSNSPLHF.

The chain carries TRBV29-1 and TRBJ2-5, with D unresolved. CDR1 is SQVTM and CDR2 is ANQGSEA in the germline V gene. The CDR3 spans 12 residues. Deletions cut 5 bases from V and 1 base from J, with 8 bases between. The CDR3 spells CSVYDPQETQYF. In nucleotides, the CDR3 is TGCAGCGTTTACGATCCCCAAGAGACCCAGTACTTC.

This chain joins TRBV18 and TRBJ1-5; TRBD1 matches at 7 bases. Per the germline V gene, CDR1 is KGHSH and CDR2 is LQKENI. J was trimmed by 2 bases and V by 5 bases; bases with no gene match: 12. The CDR3 has 17 amino acids. CDR3 in DNA: TGTGCCAGCTCAGCGGGCGGACAGGCCAGGGGCAATCAGCCCCAGCATTTT. Encoded protein: CASSAGGQARGNQPQHF.

This clone was recorded a few times. This chain uses TRBV19 with TRBJ2-7; 10 bases align to TRBD2. Germline assignment: CDR1 LNHDA and CDR2 SQIVND (reference sequence). This CDR3 is built from 14 residues. V lost 8 bases, J lost 7 bases, and 11 bases stayed unmatched. CDR3 bases: TGTGCCAGTCAAGCTAGCGGGGGAATAAGGGAGCAGTACTTC. Its translation is CASQASGGIREQYF.

V is TRBV6-5 and J is TRBJ2-2; D gene uncertain. The V end was cut by 2 bases, the J end by 7 bases, with 5 bases between. There are 12 residues in the CDR3. CDR1 is MNHEY, CDR2 SVGAGI, per germline. In DNA, the CDR3 is TGTGCCAGCAGTTACGTTGGCGGGGAGCTGTTTTTT. Its translation is CASSYVGGELFF.

The CDR3, as DNA: TGTGCCAGTAGTGAACTAGCGGGGGTCACAGATACGCAGTATTTT. Translation gives CASSELAGVTDTQYF. The rearrangement joins TRBV19 to TRBJ2-3; TRBD2 matches at 11 bases. The germline V gene encodes CDR1 LNHDA and CDR2 SQIVND (reference sequence). The CDR3 extends over 15 amino acids. Germline trimming cut 5 bases from V and 2 bases from J; bases unmatched to any gene: 3.

Within the sample, this clone is medium-sized. The chain joins TRBV7-9 to TRBJ2-5; 12 nucleotides line up with TRBD2. The germline CDR1 and CDR2 sequences are SEHNR and FQNEAQ (reference sequence). The CDR3 spans 16 residues. Unmatched junction bases numbered 5, after V lost 1 base and J lost 5 bases. The CDR3 protein is CASSLGTSGISETQYF. The DNA for the CDR3 is TGTGCCAGCAGCTTAGGGACTAGCGGGATCTCGGAGACCCAGTACTTC.

The V and J genes are TRBV5-4 and TRBJ2-3; D gene uncertain. Germline lookup yields CDR1 SGHNT and CDR2 YYREEE (reference sequence). V was shortened by 4 bases and J by 0 bases, with 12 bases between the two germline ends. The CDR3 spans 15 residues. The DNA for the CDR3 is TGTGCCAGCAGCCCCGTGAAGGGAAGCACAGATACGCAGTATTTT. Translated, it gives CASSPVKGSTDTQYF.

This clone was detected only once. The J gene is TRBJ2-7, the V gene TRBV4-1; unclear D gene. Trimming shortened V by 0 bases and J by 2 bases, and 14 bases separated the two germline ends. Germline V gene data show CDR1 as MGHRA and CDR2 as YSYEKL. CDR3 length: 16 residues. CDR3 protein: CASSQDATWQTYEQYF. CDR3 nucleotides: TGCGCCAGCAGCCAAGATGCCACGTGGCAGACCTACGAGCAGTACTTC.

As to this clone: An end of the junction differs from the germline gene, which may be a read error. The sample carries other DNA sequences with the same CDR3. This chain uses TRBV4-3 with TRBJ2-5; 11 bases fit TRBD2. The CDR3 runs to 16 residues. Germline assignment: CDR1 LGHNA and CDR2 YSLEER. CDR3 sequence (DNA): TGCGCCAGCAGTCAAGGTAGCGGGAGGGTAATGGAGACCCAGTACTTC. Amino acids: CASSQGSGRVMETQYF.

The table lists this clone with a few counts. The V gene is TRBV15, the J gene TRBJ1-1; D is uncertain. Trimming removed 0 bases from V and 0 bases from J, with 11 bases in between. The CDR3 sequence is 16 residues long. Germline values: CDR1 LNHNV, CDR2 YYDKDF (reference sequence). CDR3 sequence (DNA): TGTGCCACCAGCAGAGATGACGAGGAATTGAACACTGAAGCTTTCTTT. Encoded protein: CATSRDDEELNTEAFF.

V usage is TRBV4-3 and J usage is TRBJ2-7, with 7 bases fitting TRBD2. CDR1 LGHNA and CDR2 YSLEER come from the germline V gene. The CDR3 spans 16 residues. Germline trimming cut 0 bases from V and 2 bases from J; bases unmatched to any gene: 7. CDR3: CASSQDFTSVTYEQYF. The CDR3 DNA follows: TGCGCCAGCAGCCAAGATTTCACTAGCGTAACCTACGAGCAGTACTTC.

V and J are TRBV19 and TRBJ2-5, with a weak D call TRBD2 (6 bases). Germline loops: CDR1 LNHDA, CDR2 SQIVND (reference sequence). This CDR3 comprises 14 residues. The V end was cut by 3 bases, the J end by 4 bases, with 12 bases between. CDR3 nucleotide sequence: TGTGCCAGTAGTATTTGGCAGGGAGGAGAGACCCAGTACTTC. Amino acid sequence: CASSIWQGGETQYF.